This passage covers 9 T cell receptor beta chains from one sample sequenced in a study of blood T cell repertoires in COVID-19. Assay used: immunoSEQ multiplex PCR; TCRdb lists only in-frame clones, some missing. Of a few hundred thousand clones in the sample, roughly 91% were seen once. The sequencing sample was made of PBMCs or T cells enriched from blood (not recorded which). These receptors all come from a woman in her fifties or sixties who had been exposed to COVID-19.

This clone was observed once. V gene TRBV6-1 combines with J gene TRBJ1-2, with D tentatively TRBD1 (5 bases). With 3 bases removed from V and 8 bases from J, the gap between germline ends came to 22 bases. The CDR3 totals 16 residues. Germline V gene data show CDR1 as MNHNS and CDR2 as SASEGT. CDR3 region: CASSDVPLLREGGYTF. DNA of the CDR3: TGTGCCAGCAGTGACGTGCCGCTCTTGAGGGAGGGGGGCTACACCTTC.

The genes are TRBV24-1 and TRBJ2-1, with TRBD1 identical over 7 bases. V shed 4 bases and J 3 bases; nucleotides not matched to a gene: 8. The CDR3 length is 16 residues. The V gene's germline CDR1 is KGHDR and CDR2 SFDVKD. CDR3 DNA sequence: TGTGCCACCAGTGACGGGACAGCCCTTTACTACAATGAGCAGTTCTTC. Translation gives CATSDGTALYYNEQFF.

This chain joins TRBV11-3 and TRBJ2-5; 7 bases map to TRBD2. The CDR3 is made up of 16 amino acids. The J segment lost 5 bases and the V segment lost 1 base, leaving 10 bases of the junction unmatched. Germline V gene data show CDR1 as SGHNT and CDR2 as YENEEA. For the CDR3, the DNA is TGTGCCAGCAGCTTAGGCGGCGGGGGAGTGGGGGAGACCCAGTACTTC. Amino acids: CASSLGGGGVGETQYF.

This clone was seen once. The gene calls are TRBV6-5 and TRBJ1-1; 8 bases map to TRBD1. There are 13 residues in the CDR3. In germline, CDR1 is MNHEY, CDR2 SVGAGI. The ends lost 6 bases at V and 5 bases at J; junction bases unmatched: 5. In DNA, the CDR3 is TGTGCCAGCAGAACAACAGGGGGGACTGAAGCTTTCTTT. Its protein product is CASRTTGGTEAFF.

The chain joins TRBV7-9 to TRBJ1-2; 8 nucleotides align to TRBD1. V gave up 9 bases and J gave up 5 bases; unmatched junction bases: 14. The germline V gene encodes CDR1 SEHNR and CDR2 FQNEAQ (reference sequence). The CDR3 covers 15 residues. The CDR3: CASNPQGAGWYGYTF. In nucleotides, the CDR3 is TGTGCCAGTAATCCTCAGGGGGCTGGATGGTATGGCTACACCTTC.

V is TRBV27 and J is TRBJ1-2; D call uncertain. Germline-derived CDR1 and CDR2 are MNHEY and SMNVEV (reference sequence). Trimming stripped 5 bases from V and 0 bases from J, with 13 bases between. The CDR3 length is 15 residues. CDR3 sequence: CASSPRERANYGYTF. CDR3 in DNA: TGTGCCAGCAGTCCCCGGGAGAGAGCTAACTATGGCTACACCTTC.

The genes are TRBV9 and TRBJ2-3, with 11 bases fitting TRBD1. Per the germline V gene, CDR1 is SGDLS and CDR2 is YYNGEE. The V segment lost 4 bases and the J segment 5 bases; nucleotides outside the gene matches: 12. The CDR3 covers 17 residues. As DNA, the CDR3 is TGTGCCAGCAGCTCCTCTGGGGACAGGGGGTTCGTAGATACGCAGTATTTT. Protein: CASSSSGDRGFVDTQYF.

This clone was counted between two and nine times. The gene calls are TRBV25-1 and TRBJ1-1, with D uncertain. Trimming took off 8 bases at V and 5 bases at J, with 9 bases between the two ends. There are 11 residues in the CDR3. Germline CDR1 MGHDK, CDR2 SYGVNS. The CDR3 region has the DNA TGTGCCAGCCGGGGAGGTACTGAAGCTTTCTTT. Its translation is CASRGGTEAFF. The full variable domain, in which reference TRBV25-1 and TRBJ1-1 provide the parts outside the CDR3, is EADIYQTPRYLVIGTGKKITLECSQTMGHDKMYWYQQDPGMELHLIHYSYGVNSTEKGDLSSESTVSRIRTEHFPLTLESARPSHTSQYLCASRGGTEAFFGQGTRLTVV.

V gene TRBV11-2 combines with J gene TRBJ1-6; D not certain. CDR1 and CDR2 (germline): SGHAT, FQNNGV. This CDR3 region has 14 residues. The ends were cut back, 6 bases at V and 10 bases at J, with 16 bases in the middle. The CDR3 nucleotides are TGTGCCAGCAGTCGAGTGACAACGGCCTCACCCCTCCACTTT. Protein sequence: CASSRVTTASPLHF.